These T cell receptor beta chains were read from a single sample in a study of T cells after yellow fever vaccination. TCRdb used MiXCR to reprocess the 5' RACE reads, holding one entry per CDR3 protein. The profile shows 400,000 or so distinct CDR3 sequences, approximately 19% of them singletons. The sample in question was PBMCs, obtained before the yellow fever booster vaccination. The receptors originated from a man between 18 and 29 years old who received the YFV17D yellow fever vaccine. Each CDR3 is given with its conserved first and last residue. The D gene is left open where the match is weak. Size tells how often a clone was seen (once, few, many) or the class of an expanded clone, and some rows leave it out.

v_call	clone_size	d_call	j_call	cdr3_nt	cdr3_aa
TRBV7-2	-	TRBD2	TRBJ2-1	TGTGCCAGCAGCTTGACTAGCGGGGTCGACAATGAGCAGTTCTTC	CASSLTSGVDNEQFF
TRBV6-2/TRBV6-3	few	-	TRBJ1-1	TGTGCCAGCCTGGGGGAGGTGAACACTGAAGCTTTCTTT	CASLGEVNTEAFF
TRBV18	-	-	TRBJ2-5	TGTGCCAGCTCACTTACTAGGGGACACCAAGAGACCCAGTACTTC	CASSLTRGHQETQYF
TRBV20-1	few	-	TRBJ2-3	TGCAGTGCTTCAGGACGGGGGGCGAAGGGGGATACGCAGTATTTT	CSASGRGAKGDTQYF
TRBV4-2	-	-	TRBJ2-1	TGTGCCAGCAGCCCCGGGGGCGCCTACTCGTACAATGAGCAGTTCTTC	CASSPGGAYSYNEQFF
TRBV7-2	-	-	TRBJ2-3	TGTGCCAGCAGCTTTAACTTGGGGGCAGATACGCAGTATTTT	CASSFNLGADTQYF
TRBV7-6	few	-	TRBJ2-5	TGTGCCAGCAGCTTATGGGCGGGAAACGGGGAGACCCAGTACTTC	CASSLWAGNGETQYF
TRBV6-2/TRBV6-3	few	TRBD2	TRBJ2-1	TGTGCCAGCAGTAAGGCTAGCGGGGGTAGCTCCTACAATGAGCAGTTCTTC	CASSKASGGSSYNEQFF
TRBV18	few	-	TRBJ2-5	TGTGCCAGCTCAAGCGACCAGCAGATGTCCCAGTACTTC	CASSSDQQMSQYF
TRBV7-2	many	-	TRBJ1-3	TGTGCCAGCAGCCCCGGGACGGCCACTGGAAACACCATATATTTT	CASSPGTATGNTIYF
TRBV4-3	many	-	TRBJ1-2	TGCGCCAGCAGCCAAGATTGGGGGAACTATGGCTACACCTTC	CASSQDWGNYGYTF
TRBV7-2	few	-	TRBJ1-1	TGTGCCAGCAGCGCCCAGACCGAAAGAGGGTCAGAAGCTTTCTTT	CASSAQTERGSEAFF
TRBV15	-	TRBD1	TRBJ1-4	TGTGCCACCAGCGGACAGGTTTGGGAAAAACTGTTTTTT	CATSGQVWEKLFF
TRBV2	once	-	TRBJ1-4	TGTGCCAGCAGTGATCGGACAGCAACTAATGAAAAACTGTTTTTT	CASSDRTATNEKLFF
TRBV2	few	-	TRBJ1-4	TGTGCCAGCAGCAACAGGGCCTTTAATGAAAAACTGTTTTTT	CASSNRAFNEKLFF
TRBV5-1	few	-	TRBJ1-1	TGCGCCAGCAGCTTCGGAGACGGATACACTGAAGCTTTCTTT	CASSFGDGYTEAFF
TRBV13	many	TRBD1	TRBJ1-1	TGTGCCAGCAGCTTATATGACAGGGCGGACACTGAAGCTTTCTTT	CASSLYDRADTEAFF
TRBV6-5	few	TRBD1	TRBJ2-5	TGTGCCAGCAGTTATTTCGGGACAGCCCAAGAGACCCAGTACTTC	CASSYFGTAQETQYF
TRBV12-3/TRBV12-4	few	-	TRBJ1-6	TGTGCCAGCGGCCGACAGAATTCACCCCTCCACTTT	CASGRQNSPLHF
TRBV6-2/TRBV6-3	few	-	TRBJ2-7	TGTGCCAGCAGACCCGGACAGTACGACGAGCAGTACTTC	CASRPGQYDEQYF
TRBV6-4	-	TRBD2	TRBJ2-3	TGTGCCAGCAGGGGACTAGCGGGGGGTTTGAGTGGCACGCAGTATTTT	CASRGLAGGLSGTQYF
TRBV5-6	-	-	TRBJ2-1	TGTGCCAGCAGCGGGCTAGGGAGCTCCTACAATGAGCAGTTCTTC	CASSGLGSSYNEQFF
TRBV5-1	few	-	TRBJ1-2	TGCGCCAGCAGCTTGTACAAGGGGCACGACTATGGCTACACCTTC	CASSLYKGHDYGYTF
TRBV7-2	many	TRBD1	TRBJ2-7	TGTGCCAGCAGCTTAGTGCGAGGGGGACAGTTCTACGAGCAGTACTTC	CASSLVRGGQFYEQYF
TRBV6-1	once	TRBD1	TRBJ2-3	TGTGCCAGCAGCCTCCGAACAGGGGGCGCCCCCACAGATACGCAGTATTTT	CASSLRTGGAPTDTQYF
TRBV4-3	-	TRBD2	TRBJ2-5	TGCGCCAGCAGCCAAGAGCTCGGGGGGGGGCAAGAGACCCAGTACTTC	CASSQELGGGQETQYF
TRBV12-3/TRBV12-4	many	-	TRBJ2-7	TGTGCCAGCAGTTTAGCACAGGCCTACGAGCAGTACTTC	CASSLAQAYEQYF
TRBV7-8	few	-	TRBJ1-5	TGTGCCAGCAGCTTATTTAGGGATCAGCCCCAGCATTTT	CASSLFRDQPQHF
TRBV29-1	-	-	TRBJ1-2	TGCAGCTCACCTGAGTCTGCAGAAGGCCGGGGCTACACCTTC	CSSPESAEGRGYTF
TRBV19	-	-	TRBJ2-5	TGTGCCAGTAATGCGGGAGAGACCCAGTACTTC	CASNAGETQYF
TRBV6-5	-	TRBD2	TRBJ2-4	TGTGCCAGCAGTTACTCGAGAGCGGGGGGGGCAAGAATAGACATTCAGTACTTC	CASSYSRAGGARIDIQYF
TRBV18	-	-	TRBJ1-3	TGTGCCAGCTCACCCCCAGGAACTGGAAACACCATATATTTT	CASSPPGTGNTIYF
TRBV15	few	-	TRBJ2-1	TGTGCCACCAGCAGACAGGGGCCCCCCCCATACAATGAGCAGTTCTTC	CATSRQGPPPYNEQFF
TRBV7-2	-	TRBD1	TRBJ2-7	TGTGCCAGCAGCTTAGACAGGGGGCTGGTCGAGCAGTACTTC	CASSLDRGLVEQYF
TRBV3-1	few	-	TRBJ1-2	TGTGCCAGCAGCCAGAGCGAGACAGGCCTCTATGGCTACACCTTC	CASSQSETGLYGYTF
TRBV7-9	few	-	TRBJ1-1	TGTGCCAGCGTGGGACAATCGAACACTGAAGCTTTCTTT	CASVGQSNTEAFF
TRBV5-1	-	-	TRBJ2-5	TGCGCCAGCAGCTTGGACACCCCGGAGACCCAGTACTTC	CASSLDTPETQYF
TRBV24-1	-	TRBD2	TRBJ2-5	TGTGCCACCAGTGATTTCCAGCGGGGTTTAGAGACCCAGTACTTC	CATSDFQRGLETQYF
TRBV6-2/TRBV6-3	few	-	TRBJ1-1	TGTGCCAGCAGTTATCATGCGAACACTGAAGCTTTCTTT	CASSYHANTEAFF
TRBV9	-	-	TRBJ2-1	TGTGCCAGCAGCGTAGCCCCACGGGAAGGGGAGCAGTTCTTC	CASSVAPREGEQFF
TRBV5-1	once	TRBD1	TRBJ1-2	TGCGCCAGCAGCACAGGGGGATTAGGCTACACCTTC	CASSTGGLGYTF
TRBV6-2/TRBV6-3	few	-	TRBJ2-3	TGTGCCAGCAGTTACTCGGGGAGGTCCACAGATACGCAGTATTTT	CASSYSGRSTDTQYF
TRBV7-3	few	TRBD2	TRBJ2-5	TGTGCCAGCAGCCGCGGGAGGGGACAAGAGACCCAGTACTTC	CASSRGRGQETQYF
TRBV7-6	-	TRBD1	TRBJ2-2	TGTGCCAGCAGCTTAGGACAGGGGGAGAACACCGGGGTGCTGTTTTTT	CASSLGQGENTGVLFF
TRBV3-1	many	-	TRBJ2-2	TGTGCCAGCAGCCAGGGGTCCGGGGAGCTGTTTTTT	CASSQGSGELFF
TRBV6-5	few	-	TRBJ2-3	TGTGCCAGCAGTTACGGAGTTCCGGGACTGAACACAGATACGCAGTATTTT	CASSYGVPGLNTDTQYF
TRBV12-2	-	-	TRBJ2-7	TGTGCAAGTCGGGGGGGGGACGAGCAGTACTTC	CASRGGDEQYF
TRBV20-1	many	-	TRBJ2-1	TGCAGTGCTGTCAAGCCGGGACGAGTAAATGAGCAGTTCTTC	CSAVKPGRVNEQFF
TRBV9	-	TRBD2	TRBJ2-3	TGTGCCAGCAGCGGGGAAACACAACAGAGCGGGGGGACAGATACGCAGTATTTT	CASSGETQQSGGTDTQYF
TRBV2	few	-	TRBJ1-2	TGTGCCAGCAGTGTATTCAGGGTAGCTAACTATGGCTACACCTTC	CASSVFRVANYGYTF
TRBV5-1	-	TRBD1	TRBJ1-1	TGCGCCAGCAGCTTTAGGGGGCAGACCGAAAGAGCCTTCTTT	CASSFRGQTERAFF
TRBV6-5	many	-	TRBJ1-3	TGTGCCAGCAGTTACTCGATCCCGGGTCAGCCCTATTCTGGAAACACCATATATTTT	CASSYSIPGQPYSGNTIYF
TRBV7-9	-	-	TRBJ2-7	TGTGCCAGCACCCCAACGGGACCGCCCAACGAGCAGTACTTC	CASTPTGPPNEQYF
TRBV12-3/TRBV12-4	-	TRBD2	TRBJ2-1	TGTGCCAGCACCCCCGGGACTAGCCCTCGGGAGCAGTTCTTC	CASTPGTSPREQFF
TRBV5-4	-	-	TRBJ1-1	TGTGCCAGCAGCCTTCCGAACAGGGTGGACACTGAAGCTTTCTTT	CASSLPNRVDTEAFF
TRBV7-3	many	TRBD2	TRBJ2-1	TGTGCCAGCAGCTTAAGCGGGGGGGCCCTCGATGAGCAGTTCTTC	CASSLSGGALDEQFF
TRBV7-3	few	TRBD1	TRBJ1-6	TGTGCCAGCAGCCTGAACGACAGGGGGCGAAATTCACCCCTCCACTTT	CASSLNDRGRNSPLHF